The 14 T cell receptor beta chains presented below share a single source sample, sequenced in a study of blood T cell repertoires in COVID-19. Using immunoSEQ multiplex PCR, the repertoire was profiled, and TCRdb retains in-frame clones only, with some absent. The sample gives about 28,000 clones, 75% to 90% of which show up once; 15% to 20% is in the top ten. Sequenced sample: peripheral blood. These receptors were obtained from a man aged 70 or older with active COVID-19.

This rearrangement joins TRBV19 to TRBJ2-1, with 9 bases fitting TRBD2. Losses at the gene ends were 5 bases for V and 4 bases for J; bases not matched to a gene: 6. Looked up from germline, CDR1 is LNHDA and CDR2 is SQIVND (reference sequence). The CDR3 is 15 amino acids. CDR3 nucleotide sequence: TGTGCCAGTAGTGGCCTAGCGGGGCTATACAATGAGCAGTTCTTC. The encoded protein is CASSGLAGLYNEQFF.

The chain employs TRBV4-2 and TRBJ2-7; 7 bases match TRBD1. Germline CDR1 LGHNA, CDR2 YNFKEQ. The CDR3 length is 17 residues. V lost 0 bases and J lost 6; bases outside the gene matches: 14. CDR3 in amino acids: CASSQDRGDRVRGEQYF. For the CDR3, the DNA is TGTGCCAGCAGCCAAGATCGAGGAGACAGGGTTCGAGGCGAGCAGTACTTC.

The CDR3 DNA is TGCAGCACCCGGGGGGACACTGAAGCTTTCTTT. This codes for CSTRGDTEAFF. V gene TRBV29-1 combines with J gene TRBJ1-1, with TRBD1 as a possible D gene (5 bases). CDR3 size: 11 residues. V was clipped by 8 bases and J by 3 bases, with 10 bases between them. Looked up from germline, CDR1 is SQVTM and CDR2 is ANQGSEA.

The rearrangement links TRBV2 to TRBJ2-3; 9 bases align to TRBD1. Germline CDR1 SNHLY, CDR2 FYNNEI. The junction had 14 bases not matched to a gene; V was cut back by 8 bases and J by 14 bases. There are 13 residues in the CDR3. CDR3 nucleotides: TGTGCCAGCGGGCGGGACAGGGAGGGTCTTAGGTATTTT. As protein: CASGRDREGLRYF. Variable domain in full (rest from reference TRBV2 and TRBJ2-3): EPEVTQTPSHQVTQMGQEVILRCVPISNHLYFYWYRQILGQKVEFLVSFYNNEISEKSEIFDDQFSVERPDGSNFTLKIRSTKLEDSAMYFCASGRDREGLRYFGPGTRLTVL.

The CDR3 spells CASSVLAGATYEQYF. Written as DNA, the CDR3 is TGTGCCAGCAGCGTACTAGCGGGGGCCACTTACGAGCAGTACTTC. The rearrangement joins TRBV7-3 to TRBJ2-7; TRBD2 matches at 11 bases. V was clipped by 5 bases and J by 4 bases; unmatched bases: 7. The CDR3 consists of 15 residues. Germline V gene lookup returns CDR1 SGHTA and CDR2 FQGTGA.

This clone was seen just once. The genes are TRBV12-5 and TRBJ2-7; 10 bases map to TRBD1. The CDR3 totals 16 residues. In germline, CDR1 is LGHNT, CDR2 FRNRAP. J gave up 7 bases and V 0 bases, and 9 bases lay outside the gene matches. This CDR3 reads CASGLVSGTGAGEQYF. CDR3 DNA: TGTGCTAGTGGTTTGGTGTCTGGGACAGGGGCGGGAGAGCAGTACTTC.

This sequence joins TRBV9 and TRBJ2-3, with TRBD2 matching 8 bases. V lost 0 bases and J lost 3; bases outside the gene matches: 3. There are 15 residues in the CDR3. Germline V lookup: CDR1 SGDLS, CDR2 YYNGEE. This CDR3 reads CASSVGAGGTDTQYF. CDR3 nucleotides: TGTGCCAGCAGCGTAGGGGCGGGGGGAACAGATACGCAGTATTTT.

This chain joins TRBV2 and TRBJ2-4; tentative D call: TRBD2 (7 bases). CDR1 SNHLY and CDR2 FYNNEI come from the germline V gene. This CDR3 region has 14 residues. V shed 1 base and J shed 8 bases, with 12 bases lying between them. The CDR3 loop reads CASSEGRGADIQYF. The CDR3 nucleotides are TGTGCCAGCAGTGAAGGACGGGGGGCGGACATTCAGTACTTC.

The chain is built from TRBV5-1 and TRBJ2-1, with TRBD2 matching 9 bases. Germline CDR1 reads SGHRS; CDR2 reads YFSETQ. CDR3 length: 17 residues. The ends lost 0 bases at V and 4 bases at J; junction bases unmatched: 8. The CDR3 region has the DNA TGCGCCAGCAGCTTGGCTTTGGGACTAGCTTTTTACAATGAGCAGTTCTTC. Amino acids: CASSLALGLAFYNEQFF.

The chain uses TRBV11-3 and TRBJ1-1, with TRBD1 matching over 9 bases. V lost 4 bases and J lost 2; bases outside the gene matches: 11. Germline CDR1 reads SGHNT; CDR2 reads YENEEA. CDR3 size: 17 residues. The CDR3 coding sequence is TGTGCCAGCAGCTCCAAGGACAGGGGCCGCTCTAACACTGAAGCTTTCTTT. As protein: CASSSKDRGRSNTEAFF.

This clone was seen a single time. The chain is built from TRBV6-5 and TRBJ2-7; TRBD1 matches 9 bases. This CDR3 has 16 amino acids. Trimming cost V 0 bases and J 2 bases; bases outside gene matches: 5. Germline loops: CDR1 MNHEY, CDR2 SVGAGI. For the CDR3, the DNA is TGTGCCAGCAGTTACTCGAGACAGGGGGTAACCTACGAGCAGTACTTC. This codes for CASSYSRQGVTYEQYF.

V usage is TRBV5-5 and J usage is TRBJ1-6; D possibly corresponds to TRBD1 (5 bases). With 6 bases removed from V and 8 bases from J, the gap between germline ends came to 18 bases. The CDR3 contains 15 residues. Looked up from germline, CDR1 is SGHKS and CDR2 is YYEKEE (reference sequence). The CDR3 nucleotides are TGTGCCAGCATGGAGCAGGGCCTGAACTATTCACCCCTCCACTTT. It translates to CASMEQGLNYSPLHF.

This chain links TRBV18 with TRBJ2-1, with 8 positions matching TRBD2. The V gene's germline CDR1 is KGHSH and CDR2 LQKENI. Trimming took 3 bases from V and 7 from J; bases not matched to a gene: 14. This CDR3 has 17 amino acids. The CDR3 coding sequence is TGTGCCAGCTCACCCCTCCGGGCGGGGGGCCCGGGGAATGAGCAGTTCTTC. As protein: CASSPLRAGGPGNEQFF.

The chain recombines TRBV10-3 with TRBJ2-3; D may be TRBD1 (6 bases). The ends were cut back, 2 bases at V and 0 bases at J, with 12 bases in the middle. Per germline, CDR1 ENHRY and CDR2 SYGVKD. CDR3 length equals 16 residues. CDR3 DNA sequence: TGTGCCATCAGTGAGATCGGCAGGGGTAGCACAGATACGCAGTATTTT. Its translation: CAISEIGRGSTDTQYF.